This passage covers 8 T cell receptor beta chains from one sample sequenced in a study of vaccination effects on CD4 cells after COVID-19. With the ViraFEST assay, the study expanded antigen-specific CD4+ T cells using viral peptide pools, then sequenced them. Subsequent to a culture period of roughly 11 days, CD4+ T cells were isolated. Participants got two doses of BNT162b2 or mRNA-1273 vaccine. Antigens for these TCRs are unknown. Profiled with immunoSEQ multiplex PCR; TCRdb holds only in-frame clones, not every one. The data hold 21,000 or so clones, with approximately 76% observed a single time. This specimen consisted of CD4+ T cells from PBMCs cultured with HCoV-229E spike peptides, obtained after COVID-19 vaccination. The receptors derive from a human donor who received a COVID-19 vaccine.

This rearrangement joins TRBV2 to TRBJ1-3; possible D gene TRBD1, 6 bases. The germline V gene has CDR1 SNHLY and CDR2 FYNNEI. Trimming removed 7 bases from V and 5 bases from J, with 12 bases in between. The CDR3 is 13 residues long. The CDR3 is CASNSGERNTIYF. As DNA, the CDR3 is TGTGCCAGCAATTCAGGGGAGAGAAACACCATATATTTT.

The chain carries TRBV3-1 (or the pseudogene TRBV3-2) and TRBJ1-4, with D perhaps matching TRBD1 (5 bases). The V and J ends lost 3 bases and 7 bases respectively, with 12 bases between them. The CDR3 loop spans 14 amino acids. Germline assignment: CDR1 LGHDT and CDR2 YNNKEL (reference sequence). The CDR3 DNA sequence: TGTGCCAGCAGCCAGACGGTGGGGGGTGAAAAACTGTTTTTT. Encoded protein: CASSQTVGGEKLFF.

The rearrangement joins TRBV6-5 to TRBJ2-3; no clear D. Trimming stripped 4 bases from V and 1 base from J, with 6 bases between. In germline, CDR1 is MNHEY, CDR2 SVGAGI. The CDR3 length is 13 residues. CDR3 DNA: TGTGCCAGCAGTTTCGATCGCACAGATACGCAGTATTTT. Amino acid sequence: CASSFDRTDTQYF.

In its sample, this clone was seen once. The chain recombines TRBV5-1 with TRBJ1-1, with unresolved D. The CDR3 spans 12 residues. The germline V gene has CDR1 SGHRS and CDR2 YFSETQ. V was shortened by 0 bases and J by 8 bases, with 8 bases between the two germline ends. The CDR3 region is CASSLGSREAFF. Written as DNA, the CDR3 is TGCGCCAGCAGCTTGGGATCGAGGGAAGCTTTCTTT.

V is TRBV6-5 and J is TRBJ1-5, with 7 positions matching TRBD1. The CDR3 loop spans 14 amino acids. V shed 5 bases and J 2 bases; nucleotides not matched to a gene: 3. In germline, CDR1 is MNHEY, CDR2 SVGAGI. The CDR3 loop reads CASSPDRGNQPQHF. The CDR3, as DNA: TGTGCCAGCAGTCCCGACAGGGGCAATCAGCCCCAGCATTTT.

Only a few counts were recorded for this clone. The rearrangement uses TRBV6-5 and TRBJ2-2, with 12 bases identical to TRBD2. The V gene end was trimmed by 2 bases and the J gene end by 5 bases; junction bases not matched to a gene: 3. The length of the CDR3 is 16 residues. The germline V gene encodes CDR1 MNHEY and CDR2 SVGAGI. The CDR3 sequence is CASSYLAGGPTGELFF. CDR3 in DNA: TGTGCCAGCAGTTACCTAGCGGGGGGGCCTACCGGGGAGCTGTTTTTT.

This chain joins TRBV2 and TRBJ2-7; the match to TRBD1 covers 7 bases. The CDR3 extends over 11 amino acids. Germline CDR1 is SNHLY and CDR2 is FYNNEI. Trimming cost V 6 bases and J 9 bases; bases outside gene matches: 5. CDR3 DNA: TGTGCCAGCAGAGACAGGGCCGGGCAGTACTTC. Translated, it gives CASRDRAGQYF.

The rearrangement uses TRBV2 and TRBJ2-7, with D unresolved. CDR1 and CDR2 (germline): SNHLY, FYNNEI. The CDR3 covers 12 residues. The V gene lost 7 bases and the J gene lost 3 bases, with 10 bases spanning the gap. DNA of the CDR3: TGTGCCAGCACCAGAGACGACTACGAGCAGTACTTC. Translation: CASTRDDYEQYF.